These 27 T cell receptor beta chains were all obtained from the same sample, sequenced in a study of T-cell reconstitution after alpha-beta-depleted transplantation in children. This sample's TCRbeta library carried unique molecular identifier barcodes. TCRdb reprocessed the PCR reads with MiXCR, giving one entry per CDR3 protein. The repertoire holds about 360,000 distinct CDR3 sequences, with 13% as singletons. Sequencing was performed on PBMCs, taken from the stem cell graft. These receptors all stem from a human donor who donated a stem cell graft to a child with Fanconi anemia.

The chain couples TRBV19 to TRBJ1-1; D uncertain. Trimming removed 8 bases from V and 4 bases from J, with 20 bases in between. Germline CDR1 is LNHDA and CDR2 is SQIVND (reference sequence). There are 15 residues in the CDR3. CDR3 sequence reads: CASLPGGQEGTEAFF. DNA for the CDR3: TGTGCCAGTTTGCCTGGAGGGCAGGAGGGCACTGAAGCTTTCTTT.

The V and J genes are TRBV7-2 and TRBJ2-5; D tentatively reads TRBD1 or TRBD2 (5 bases each). Germline V lookup: CDR1 SGHTA, CDR2 FQGNSA. This CDR3 spans 15 amino acids. The V gene lost 1 base and the J gene lost 4 bases, with 13 bases spanning the gap. This CDR3 reads CASSLGGTRGETQYF. The CDR3 DNA is TGTGCCAGCAGCTTAGGAGGGACCCGGGGAGAGACCCAGTACTTC. Looking up the rest from reference TRBV7-2 and TRBJ2-5 gives the full variable domain: GAGVSQSPSNKVTEKGKDVELRCDPISGHTALYWYRQSLGQGLEFLIYFQGNSAPDKSGLPSDRFSAERTGGSVSTLTIQRTQQEDSAVYLCASSLGGTRGETQYFGPGTRLLVL.

The rearrangement joins TRBV12-3 or TRBV12-4 to TRBJ1-5; D not certain. The V end lost 8 bases, the J end lost 1 base, and 9 bases lay between the germline ends. The CDR3 spans 13 residues. The CDR3 DNA is TGTGCCAGCGCATCACAGAGCAATCAGCCCCAGCATTTT. It codes for CASASQSNQPQHF.

The chain combines TRBV7-2 with TRBJ2-1, with D perhaps matching TRBD2 (5 bases). Trimming stripped 1 base from V and 4 bases from J, with 11 bases between. There are 15 residues in the CDR3. Germline V gives CDR1 SGHTA, CDR2 FQGNSA. CDR3 nucleotide sequence: TGTGCCAGCAGCTTAGACGGGGTGACATACAATGAGCAGTTCTTC. It codes for CASSLDGVTYNEQFF.

In its sample, this clonotype was seen a few times. The chain uses TRBV28 and TRBJ1-6; D is possibly TRBD1 (5 bases). Trimming removed 8 bases at V and 9 bases at J, with 8 bases between. This CDR3 is 11 amino acids long. The germline CDR1 and CDR2 sequences are MDHEN and SYDVKM. The DNA for the CDR3 is TGTGCCAGCGGGGGGTTTTCACCCCTCCACTTT. This translates into CASGGFSPLHF.

The chain links TRBV25-1 to TRBJ1-5; no clear D gene. Per germline, CDR1 MGHDK and CDR2 SYGVNS. This CDR3 is built from 14 residues. V lost 1 base and J lost 6, with 10 bases in between. The CDR3 sequence is CASSESGVGQPQHF. Written as DNA, the CDR3 is TGTGCCAGCAGTGAATCTGGGGTTGGTCAGCCCCAGCATTTT.

The sample holds a few counts of this clonotype. V is TRBV20-1 and J is TRBJ1-6; 10 bases are a match to TRBD1. V lost 8 bases to trimming and J lost 10 bases; unmatched junction nucleotides: 23. The CDR3 is 18 residues long. Germline values: CDR1 DFQATT, CDR2 SNEGSKA (reference sequence). The CDR3 DNA is TGCAGTATAGTCAAGGCGGGACAGGGGTTCGGCGGGTCCTCACCCCTCCACTTT. Amino acids: CSIVKAGQGFGGSSPLHF.

J is TRBJ1-1 and V is TRBV10-2; 8 bases fit TRBD1. The CDR3 contains 12 residues. Trimming removed 10 bases from V and 4 bases from J; junction bases left unmatched: 5. Germline CDR1 and CDR2: WSHSY and SAAADI. The CDR3 loop is CAIGQGGTEAFF. In DNA form, the CDR3 reads TGCGCCATCGGACAGGGCGGCACTGAAGCTTTCTTT.

The chain uses TRBV7-9 and TRBJ1-5; no reliable D call. This CDR3 has 14 amino acids. Trimming shortened V by 4 bases and J by 3 bases, and 10 bases separated the two germline ends. The germline V gene has CDR1 SEHNR and CDR2 FQNEAQ (reference sequence). CDR3 sequence (DNA): TGTGCCAGCAGCTCCCGGGGTAACAATCAGCCCCAGCATTTT. The encoded protein is CASSSRGNNQPQHF.

V is TRBV12-3 or TRBV12-4 and J is TRBJ2-1, with D perhaps assigned TRBD1 or TRBD2 (5 bases each). CDR3 size: 13 residues. V lost 9 bases, J lost 2 bases, and 11 bases lay in between. CDR3 loop: CASRGRTYNEQFF. The CDR3 nucleotides are TGTGCCAGTCGGGGCCGTACCTACAATGAGCAGTTCTTC.

V gene TRBV27 combines with J gene TRBJ1-1, with 9 bases fitting TRBD1. V was clipped by 2 bases and J by 7 bases; unmatched bases: 5. The CDR3 loop spans 14 amino acids. Germline V gene sequence: CDR1 MNHEY, CDR2 SMNVEV (reference sequence). In DNA form, the CDR3 reads TGTGCCAGCAGTTTAAGGGGACAGGGACTTGAAGCTTTCTTT. Its translation: CASSLRGQGLEAFF.

The chain carries TRBV3-1 and TRBJ2-3; 7 positions agree with TRBD1. The germline V gene has CDR1 LGHDT and CDR2 YNNKEL (reference sequence). V shed 4 bases, J shed 6 bases, and the junction held 7 bases outside the gene matches. The CDR3 length is 14 residues. This chain's CDR3 is CASSLDRSADTQYF. The DNA for the CDR3 is TGTGCCAGCAGCCTGGACAGGTCCGCGGATACGCAGTATTTT.

The chain joins TRBV5-1 to TRBJ2-2, with TRBD1 matching 9 bases. J gave up 7 bases and V 3 bases, and 10 bases lay outside the gene matches. Germline CDR1 reads SGHRS; CDR2 reads YFSETQ. CDR3 size: 16 residues. The CDR3 reads CASSSTGTGLIGELFF. CDR3 bases: TGCGCCAGCAGCTCAACCGGGACAGGGCTGATCGGGGAGCTGTTTTTT.

The J gene is TRBJ1-4, the V gene TRBV4-3; D gene ambiguous. From germline, CDR1 is LGHNA and CDR2 YSLEER. The length of the CDR3 is 15 residues. The ends were cut back, 0 bases at V and 2 bases at J, with 7 bases in the middle. CDR3 sequence: CASSQDAYTNEKLFF. In DNA, the CDR3 is TGCGCCAGCAGCCAAGATGCGTATACTAATGAAAAACTGTTTTTT.

This chain uses TRBV29-1 with TRBJ1-1; D perhaps matches TRBD1 (6 bases). CDR1 and CDR2 (germline): SQVTM, ANQGSEA. This CDR3 contains 14 residues. The V and J ends lost 7 bases and 0 bases respectively, with 15 bases between them. The CDR3 region has the DNA TGCAGCGCCGACCAGGGACACATGAACACTGAAGCTTTCTTT. The encoded protein is CSADQGHMNTEAFF.

This clonotype was detected ten times or more. V and J are TRBV27 and TRBJ2-2, with D perhaps given as TRBD1 or TRBD2 (5 bases each). The CDR3 spans 14 residues. Germline assignment: CDR1 MNHEY and CDR2 SMNVEV (reference sequence). V shed 7 bases and J shed 4 bases, with 13 bases lying between them. CDR3 loop: CASNGGRPTGELFF. Here the CDR3 DNA reads TGTGCCAGCAATGGGGGTAGACCCACCGGGGAGCTGTTTTTT.

V usage is TRBV5-5 and J usage is TRBJ2-3, with D possibly matching TRBD2 (5 bases). Germline CDR1 is SGHKS and CDR2 is YYEKEE (reference sequence). The CDR3 is 17 amino acids. V lost 4 bases to trimming and J lost 4 bases, with 22 bases between them. The chain's CDR3 is CASSLGWIGVGPDTQYF. DNA for the CDR3: TGTGCCAGCAGCCTCGGATGGATCGGGGTTGGTCCAGATACGCAGTATTTT.

This clonotype was counted only a few times. The chain uses TRBV9 and TRBJ1-1, with TRBD1 as a possible D gene (5 bases). CDR1 is SGDLS and CDR2 is YYNGEE in the germline V gene. Trimming removed 9 bases from V and 0 bases from J, with 27 bases in between. CDR3 length: 18 residues. The CDR3 reads CATTGPDSFLYLNTEAFF. The CDR3 DNA sequence: TGTGCCACCACAGGACCTGACAGCTTCCTTTATTTGAACACTGAAGCTTTCTTT.

In nucleotides, the CDR3 is TGCAGTGCTGTGAGAATTCGAGGGCAGATCTTGAACACCGGGGAGCTGTTTTTT. Protein sequence: CSAVRIRGQILNTGELFF. The chain joins TRBV20-1 to TRBJ2-2; perhaps TRBD2 as D (5 bases). Germline CDR1 and CDR2: DFQATT and SNEGSKA (reference sequence). The CDR3 runs to 18 residues. The ends were cut back, 5 bases at V and 1 base at J, with 23 bases in the middle.

This sequence joins TRBV3-1 and TRBJ2-2; the match to TRBD1 covers 9 bases. CDR1 LGHDT and CDR2 YNNKEL come from the germline V gene (reference sequence). The V and J ends lost 4 bases and 3 bases, in that order; junction bases with no gene match: 9. This CDR3 has 17 amino acids. The CDR3 coding sequence is TGTGCCAGCAGCCGAAGACCCGGGACAGGGCACACCGGGGAGCTGTTTTTT. It specifies CASSRRPGTGHTGELFF.

This clonotype was counted at least ten times. V is TRBV20-1 and J is TRBJ1-1; D is possibly TRBD1 (6 bases). In germline, CDR1 is DFQATT, CDR2 SNEGSKA (reference sequence). V lost 6 bases and J 1 base, leaving 15 bases between the germline ends. This CDR3 is built from 14 residues. CDR3 loop: CSAEQGGPNTEAFF. The CDR3 DNA reads TGCAGTGCGGAACAGGGTGGACCGAACACTGAAGCTTTCTTT.

This chain uses TRBV5-1 with TRBJ2-3; D gene uncertain. The germline V gene encodes CDR1 SGHRS and CDR2 YFSETQ. Trimming removed 1 base at V and 5 bases at J, with 14 bases between. This CDR3 has 15 residues. DNA of the CDR3: TGCGCCAGCAGCTTGAGAGGCGGTCCGGGAGATACGCAGTATTTT. This encodes CASSLRGGPGDTQYF. Full variable domain (missing parts from reference TRBV5-1 and TRBJ2-3): KAGVTQTPRYLIKTRGQQVTLSCSPISGHRSVSWYQQTPGQGLQFLFEYFSETQRNKGNFPGRFSGRQFSNSRSEMNVSTLELGDSALYLCASSLRGGPGDTQYFGPGTRLTVL.

The CDR3 is CASSLEGLSLPSYNEQFF. CDR3 coding DNA: TGTGCCAGCAGCTTAGAAGGTTTGAGTCTTCCGTCCTACAATGAGCAGTTCTTC. J is TRBJ2-1 and V is TRBV11-2; unclear D gene. The ends were cut back, 0 bases at V and 1 base at J, with 16 bases in the middle. CDR3 size: 18 residues. Germline V CDR1 and CDR2: SGHAT, FQNNGV.

This clonotype came up a few times. This chain joins TRBV5-1 and TRBJ2-7, with 9 bases that match TRBD1. CDR1 and CDR2 from the germline V gene are SGHRS and YFSETQ. J was trimmed by 5 bases and V by 1 base; bases with no gene match: 4. This CDR3 spans 14 amino acids. Here the CDR3 reads CASSLSTGGHEQYV. The CDR3 DNA is TGCGCCAGCAGCTTGAGTACAGGGGGCCACGAGCAGTACGTC.

This clonotype was detected many times. The CDR3 nucleotides are TGCGCCAGCAGCTCCCTCCCCAAAACAACTAATGAAAAACTGTTTTTT. It specifies CASSSLPKTTNEKLFF. This chain links TRBV5-1 with TRBJ1-4; D remains unclear. This CDR3 comprises 16 residues. V dropped 3 bases and J dropped 0 bases, with 12 bases sitting between them. Germline V gene sequence: CDR1 SGHRS, CDR2 YFSETQ.

The chain carries TRBV7-9 and TRBJ1-5; weak D call: TRBD1 (5 bases). This CDR3 contains 15 residues. With 6 bases removed from V and 4 bases from J, the gap between germline ends came to 16 bases. Germline V CDR1 and CDR2: SEHNR, FQNEAQ (reference sequence). CDR3 DNA: TGTGCCAGCAGTTACAACACAGGTCGGAATCAGCCCCAGCATTTT. Translation: CASSYNTGRNQPQHF.

The chain recombines TRBV11-2 with TRBJ2-3, with 9 bases matching TRBD1. This CDR3 spans 16 amino acids. Looked up from germline, CDR1 is SGHAT and CDR2 is FQNNGV. Germline trimming cut 5 bases from V and 4 bases from J; bases unmatched to any gene: 10. Here the CDR3 reads CASSGTGFLGADTQYF. In DNA, the CDR3 is TGTGCCAGCAGCGGGACAGGGTTCTTGGGGGCAGATACGCAGTATTTT.